This is a list of T cell receptor beta chains from one sample in a study of T cell changes during pregnancy in multiple sclerosis. Profiled with immunoSEQ multiplex PCR; TCRdb holds only in-frame clones, not every one. The table lists over 70,000 clones, approximately 94% of them singletons. The sample in question was peripheral blood, obtained in the third trimester of pregnancy. The receptors stem from a female donor with multiple sclerosis, enrolled in a pregnancy study. CDR3s include the opening cysteine and the closing phenylalanine or tryptophan. A D gene is named only where the DNA matches it firmly. Expanded clones get a size class; other rows say once, few or many, or leave the size out.

>TRBV5-1|TRBD1|NA|TRBJ1-2
TGCGCCAGCAGCCAGACAGGGGCCGGGAACTATGGCTACACCTTC
CASSQTGAGNYGYTF
>TRBV27|NA|NA|TRBJ2-7
TGTGCCAGCAGTCCCCGTCTACGGGTCGAGCAGTACTTC
CASSPRLRVEQYF
>TRBV14|NA|NA|TRBJ1-1
TGTGCCAGCAGCCAAAAACGGAGCACTGAAGCTTTCTTT
CASSQKRSTEAFF
>TRBV15|NA|NA|TRBJ2-2
TGTGCCACCAGCAAAAGAAGTCTGGGGGCTCAGGGTACCGGGGAGCTGTTTTTT
CATSKRSLGAQGTGELFF
>TRBV6-1|TRBD2|NA|TRBJ2-1
TGTGCCAGCAGTGAAACGATTGCGGGGGCCTACAATGAGCAGTTCTTC
CASSETIAGAYNEQFF
>TRBV18|TRBD1|NA|TRBJ2-7
TGTGCCAGCTCCGCCGGGACAGGGGTCTCCTACGAGCAGTACTTC
CASSAGTGVSYEQYF
>TRBV5-5|TRBD1|NA|TRBJ1-5
TGTGCCAGCAGCCGGTTGTTCCGGGACAGGGTTAGTTCGAATCAGCCCCAGCATTTT
CASSRLFRDRVSSNQPQHF
>TRBV7-8|NA|NA|TRBJ1-1
TGTGCCAGCAGCACGGGGTCGGGTATTGAAGCTTTCTTT
CASSTGSGIEAFF
>TRBV5-6|TRBD2|NA|TRBJ2-7
TGTGCCAGCAGCTTGCGCACTAGCGGGCTCTTCTACGAGCAGTACTTC
CASSLRTSGLFYEQYF
>TRBV19|NA|NA|TRBJ1-5
TGTGCCAGTAGTTTCAGGCGACATAGCAATCAGCCCCAGCATTTT
CASSFRRHSNQPQHF
>TRBV29-1|TRBD1|NA|TRBJ2-7
TGCAGCGTTGAAGATGGGACAGGGAAGCCCTCCGAGCAGTACTTC
CSVEDGTGKPSEQYF
>TRBV6-4|TRBD1|NA|TRBJ1-5
TGTGCCAGCAGTGACCCGGGACAGGGACGGGAACAGCCCCAGCATTTT
CASSDPGQGREQPQHF
>TRBV4-1|TRBD1|NA|TRBJ1-1
TGCGCCAGCAGCCAAGGGACAGGGGCAATGAACACTGAAGCTTTCTTT
CASSQGTGAMNTEAFF
>TRBV5-1|TRBD1|NA|TRBJ1-3
TGCGCCAGCAGCCCCCGAACAGGGGTTGCTGGAAACACCATATATTTT
CASSPRTGVAGNTIYF
>TRBV7-2|TRBD2|once|TRBJ2-1
TGTGCCAGCAGCTTAGGAGGGACTAGGGGGCAGTTCTTC
CASSLGGTRGQFF
>TRBV11-2|NA|NA|TRBJ2-5
TGTGCCAGCAGCTTAGACCCCATCCTAGCCGGGTCCCAGTACTTC
CASSLDPILAGSQYF
>TRBV5-4|TRBD2|NA|TRBJ2-7
TGTGCCAGCAGCTTGACTAGCGGGAGTCCCGAGCAGTACTTC
CASSLTSGSPEQYF
>TRBV7-9|NA|NA|TRBJ1-5
TGTGCCAGCAGCCCGCAGGGAAACAATCAGCCCCAGCATTTT
CASSPQGNNQPQHF
>TRBV23-1|NA|NA|TRBJ1-3
TGCGCCAGCAGTCAGTTTGACAGTCGCCTCTCTGGAAACACCATATATTTT
CASSQFDSRLSGNTIYF
>TRBV5-1|NA|NA|TRBJ2-1
TGCGCCAGCAGCCCGACTAGAGGTCCCAATGAGCAGTTCTTC
CASSPTRGPNEQFF
>TRBV27|TRBD2|NA|TRBJ2-1
TGTGCCAGCAGGCCTAGCGGGAGGGTTGGAGGCAATGAGCAGTTCTTC
CASRPSGRVGGNEQFF
>TRBV4-3|TRBD2|once|TRBJ2-3
TGCGCCAGCACAGCGGGGTCGGGGACTAGCACAGATACGCAGTATTTT
CASTAGSGTSTDTQYF
>TRBV2|NA|NA|TRBJ1-3
TGTGCCAGCAGTCTACAGGGACCGGGAAACACCATATATTTT
CASSLQGPGNTIYF
>TRBV6-1|TRBD1|NA|TRBJ1-1
TGTGCCAGCAGTACACGACAGGGACACACTGAAGCTTTCTTT
CASSTRQGHTEAFF
>TRBV28|NA|NA|TRBJ2-1
TGTGCCAGCAGTCCAAAAAACAATGAGCAGTTCTTC
CASSPKNNEQFF
>TRBV5-5|NA|NA|TRBJ1-1
TGTGCCAGCAGCTTAGTAGCAGGGATAGGTCCCACTGAAGCTTTCTTT
CASSLVAGIGPTEAFF
>TRBV10-3|TRBD1|NA|TRBJ2-7
TGTGCCATCAGCCTTCCAGGGGGCGAGCAGTACTTC
CAISLPGGEQYF
>TRBV19|NA|NA|TRBJ2-4
TGTGCCAGTAGTTTCTCCGGGATGGCCAAAAACATTCAGTACTTC
CASSFSGMAKNIQYF
>TRBV5-1|NA|NA|TRBJ1-2
TGCGCCAGCAGCCCGGCCGGGGGTAACTATGGCTACACCTTC
CASSPAGGNYGYTF
>TRBV10-3|NA|NA|TRBJ1-5
TGTGCCATCAGTGCGCGGGTGGATAATCAGCCCCAGCATTTT
CAISARVDNQPQHF
>TRBV6-4|NA|NA|TRBJ2-3
TGTGCCAGCAGATCTCGAGGGCCTTGGCGACCAGATACGCAGTATTTT
CASRSRGPWRPDTQYF
>TRBV2|TRBD1|few|TRBJ2-1
TGTGCCAGAGACAGGGGCAGTGAGCAGTTCTTC
CARDRGSEQFF
>TRBV6-5|NA|NA|TRBJ2-1
TGTGCCAGCAGTCTTTGGACTCGCGCGCATGAGCAGTTCTTC
CASSLWTRAHEQFF
>TRBV19|TRBD1|once|TRBJ1-4
TGTGCCAGTAGTGTTGGGACAGGGCCCCCAAATGAAAAACTGTTTTTT
CASSVGTGPPNEKLFF
>TRBV9|NA|once|TRBJ2-7
TGTGCCAGCAGCGTAGGGAGGGGAGAGCAGTACTTC
CASSVGRGEQYF
>TRBV14|NA|NA|TRBJ2-5
TGTGCCAGCAGCCAATGGCGACAGCAAGAGACCCAGTACTTC
CASSQWRQQETQYF
>TRBV30|NA|NA|TRBJ2-3
TGTGCCTGGAGTGTTCCACCACCCGGACTGCCAGCCCTGGAACCAGATACGCAGTATTTT
CAWSVPPPGLPALEPDTQYF
>TRBV19|NA|NA|TRBJ1-5
TGTGCCAGTAGTATAAGCAGGCCAGGTCAGCCCCAGCATTTT
CASSISRPGQPQHF
>TRBV28|TRBD1|NA|TRBJ1-1
TGTGCCAGCAGTTTACAGGGGGGGAACACTGAAGCTTTCTTT
CASSLQGGNTEAFF
>TRBV7-6|TRBD2|NA|TRBJ2-3
TGTGCCAGCAGCTTAGGGTCAGCGGGAGGGCAAGATACGCAGTATTTT
CASSLGSAGGQDTQYF
>TRBV7-2|TRBD2|once|TRBJ2-7
TGTGCCAGCAGCTTAGGAGCGGGAGGACGGGACGAGCAGTACTTC
CASSLGAGGRDEQYF
>TRBV19|NA|NA|TRBJ1-2
TGTGCCAGTAGTGGAGTCGATGGCTACACCTTC
CASSGVDGYTF
>TRBV9|TRBD1|NA|TRBJ1-2
TGTGCCAGCAGCGAATCGACAGGGAGCGGCTACACCTTC
CASSESTGSGYTF
>TRBV25-1|TRBD1|NA|TRBJ2-5
TGTGCCAGCAGTTCGGGACAGGGTCAAGAGACCCAGTACTTC
CASSSGQGQETQYF
>TRBV10-3|NA|NA|TRBJ2-5
TGTGCCATCAGTGAACGGGGTGACGGGACCCAGTACTTC
CAISERGDGTQYF
>TRBV7-3|TRBD1|NA|TRBJ1-2
TGTGCCAGCAGCTCAGGACAGGCTAATGGCTACACCTTC
CASSSGQANGYTF
>TRBV18|NA|NA|TRBJ2-1
TGTGCCAGCTCACCACCGGCGGAGAGCTCCTACAATGAGCAGTTCTTC
CASSPPAESSYNEQFF
>TRBV5-5|NA|NA|TRBJ1-5
TGTGCCAGCAGCACAGGTGGGGCTGACAATCAGCCCCAGCATTTT
CASSTGGADNQPQHF
>TRBV7-2|TRBD2|NA|TRBJ2-7
TGTGCCAGCAGCTTCTTAACCGCCACTAGCGTACACGCCTACGAGCAGTACTTC
CASSFLTATSVHAYEQYF
>TRBV18|NA|NA|TRBJ1-3
TGTGCCAGCTCACCAGAGGGGGCTGGAAACACCATATATTTT
CASSPEGAGNTIYF
>TRBV11-2|TRBD1|once|TRBJ1-2
TGTGCCAGCAGCTCCGAGGGACAGAACTATGGCTACACCTTC
CASSSEGQNYGYTF
>TRBV4-3|NA|NA|TRBJ2-1
TGCGCCAGCAGCCAAGGAACGGGGAATGGTGGTGAGCAGTTCTTC
CASSQGTGNGGEQFF
>TRBV5-1|NA|once|TRBJ2-5
TGCGCCAGCAGCTTGGGGGCAGGGCTCGGGGAGACCCAGTACTTC
CASSLGAGLGETQYF
>TRBV4-3|NA|once|TRBJ2-7
TGCGCCAGCAGCCAAACTGGGAGTCCCGAGCAGTACTTC
CASSQTGSPEQYF
>TRBV28|TRBD2|NA|TRBJ2-7
TGTGCCAGCAGTTTAAGGACTAGCGGGGTAGAGCAGTACTTC
CASSLRTSGVEQYF
>TRBV27|NA|NA|TRBJ2-3
TGTGCCAGCAGCCCCGGGGTGGCTACAGATACGCAGTATTTT
CASSPGVATDTQYF
>TRBV14|NA|NA|TRBJ2-7
TGTGCCAGCAGCCAAGAGAGGGCTCTTCACTACGAGCAGTACTTC
CASSQERALHYEQYF
>TRBV2|NA|NA|TRBJ2-7
TGTGCCAGCATTGCAGGGCTAGCGAACTACGAGCAGTACTTC
CASIAGLANYEQYF
>TRBV27|NA|NA|TRBJ1-1
TGTGCCAGCAGTTTATCAGGAGGTCTAGGGAACACTGAAGCTTTCTTT
CASSLSGGLGNTEAFF